The present entry profiles one T cell receptor beta chain with its context. The CDR3 spans 16 residues. Trimming left V 0 bases short and J 5 bases short, with 14 bases between. Looked up from germline, CDR1 is SGHRS and CDR2 is YFSETQ. The sample belongs to a study of blood T cell repertoires in COVID-19. Assay: immunoSEQ multiplex PCR; the TCRdb copy retains only in-frame clones and omits some. Altogether about 180,000 clones are present, about 81% being singletons, with the ten largest covering 10% to 15%. The receptor comes from a woman older than 75 with COVID-19, enrolled during active disease. Specimen: peripheral blood. V gene TRBV5-1 combines with J gene TRBJ1-4; no firm D call. The CDR3 reads CASSLDAASQNEKLFF. DNA of the CDR3: TGCGCCAGCAGCTTGGACGCGGCTTCCCAGAATGAAAAACTGTTTTTT.